The clone carrying this T cell receptor beta chain turned up a few times. The data belong to a study of blood T cell repertoires in COVID-19. The authors' processing: Amplification with reference gene primers provided the estimates of nucleated cell counts. Profiling relied on immunoSEQ multiplex PCR, and the TCRdb table lists in-frame clones only, not all of them. The V and J calls and clone size were taken over from that table, and D and trimming were inferred from the DNA. The sample lists about 480,000 clones, 75% to 90% occurring once. V dropped 1 base and J dropped 6; count of bases not matched to a gene: 3. The CDR3 is 14 residues long. Germline assignment: CDR1 SNHLY and CDR2 FYNNEI.

Sequenced material: peripheral blood. This receptor was identified in a man aged 18 to 30 with COVID-19, enrolled during active disease. V gene TRBV2 combines with J gene TRBJ1-5; 7 bases are a match to TRBD1. CDR3 nucleotide sequence: TGTGCCAGCAGTGAAGGACAGGGAGTTCAGCCCCAGCATTTT. Translating it yields CASSEGQGVQPQHF. Supplemented by reference TRBV2 and TRBJ1-5, the full variable domain reads EPEVTQTPSHQVTQMGQEVILRCVPISNHLYFYWYRQILGQKVEFLVSFYNNEISEKSEIFDDQFSVERPDGSNFTLKIRSTKLEDSAMYFCASSEGQGVQPQHFGDGTRLSIL.